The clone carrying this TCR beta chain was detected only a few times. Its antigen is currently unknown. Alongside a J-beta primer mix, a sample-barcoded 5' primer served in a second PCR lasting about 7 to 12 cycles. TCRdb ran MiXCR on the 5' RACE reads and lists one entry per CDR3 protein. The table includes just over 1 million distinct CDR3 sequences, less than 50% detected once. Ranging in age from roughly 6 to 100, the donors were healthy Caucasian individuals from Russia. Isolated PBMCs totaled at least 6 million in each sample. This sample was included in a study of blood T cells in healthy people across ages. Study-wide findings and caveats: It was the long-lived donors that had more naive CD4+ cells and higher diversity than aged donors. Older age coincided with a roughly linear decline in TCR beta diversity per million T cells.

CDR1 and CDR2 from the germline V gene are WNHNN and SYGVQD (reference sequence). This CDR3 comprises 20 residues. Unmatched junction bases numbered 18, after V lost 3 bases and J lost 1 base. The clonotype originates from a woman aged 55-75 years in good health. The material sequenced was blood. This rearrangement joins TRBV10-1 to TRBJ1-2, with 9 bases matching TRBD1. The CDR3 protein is CASSDLRNLPGQGFNYGYTF. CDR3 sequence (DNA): TGCGCCAGCAGTGATTTGAGAAACCTACCGGGACAGGGTTTTAACTATGGCTACACCTTC.